This T cell receptor (beta chain) was documented in a study of T cell clones after liver transplantation. About the study: Without induction therapy, subjects received standard immunosuppression until 12-24 months post-transplant.

TCRdb keeps only in-frame clones here, not all; method: immunoSEQ multiplex PCR. Among about 70,000 clones listed, about 80% were seen once. The V gene's germline CDR1 is SGHDT and CDR2 YYEEEE. This CDR3 has 13 residues. The ends were cut back, 0 bases at V and 3 bases at J, with 6 bases in the middle. V is TRBV5-6 and J is TRBJ1-1; D gene unclear. The TCR sequence derives from a human patient who received a liver transplant. The graft donor may have given rise to some T cells. The sequences come from CD4+ T cells from blood, collected 12 months after liver transplant. The CDR3, as DNA: TGTGCCAGCAGCTTGGGGCAGTACACTGAAGCTTTCTTT. Residues: CASSLGQYTEAFF.